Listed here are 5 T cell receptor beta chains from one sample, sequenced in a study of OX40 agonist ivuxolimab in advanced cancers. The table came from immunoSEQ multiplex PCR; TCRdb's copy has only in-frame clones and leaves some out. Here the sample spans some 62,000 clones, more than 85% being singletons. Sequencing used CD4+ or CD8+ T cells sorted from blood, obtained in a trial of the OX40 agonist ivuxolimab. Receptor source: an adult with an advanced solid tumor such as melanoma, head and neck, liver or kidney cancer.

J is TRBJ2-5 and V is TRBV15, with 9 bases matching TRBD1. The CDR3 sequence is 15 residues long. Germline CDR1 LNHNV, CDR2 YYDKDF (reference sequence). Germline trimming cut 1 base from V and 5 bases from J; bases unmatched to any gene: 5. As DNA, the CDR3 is TGTGCCACCAGCAGAGGATCTGGGACAGGGGAGACCCAGTACTTC. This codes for CATSRGSGTGETQYF. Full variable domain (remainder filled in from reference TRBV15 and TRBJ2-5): DAMVIQNPRYQVTQFGKPVTLSCSQTLNHNVMYWYQQKSSQAPKLLFHYYDKDFNNEADTPDNFQSRRPNTSFCFLDIRSPGLGDTAMYLCATSRGSGTGETQYFGPGTRLLVL.

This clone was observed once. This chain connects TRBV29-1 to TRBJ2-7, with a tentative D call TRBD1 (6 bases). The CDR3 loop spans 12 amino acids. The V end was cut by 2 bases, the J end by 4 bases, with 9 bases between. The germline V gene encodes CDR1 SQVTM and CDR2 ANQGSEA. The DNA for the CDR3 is TGCAGCGTTGAACTAACAGGGTACGAGCAGTACTTC. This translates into CSVELTGYEQYF.

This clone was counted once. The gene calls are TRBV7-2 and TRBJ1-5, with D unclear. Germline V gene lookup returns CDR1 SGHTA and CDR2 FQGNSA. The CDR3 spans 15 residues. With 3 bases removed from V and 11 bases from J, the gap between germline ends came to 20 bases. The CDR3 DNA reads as TGTGCCAGCAGCTTCCTCCTGGGCCTCGCCGAAGCCCAGCATTTT. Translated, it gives CASSFLLGLAEAQHF.

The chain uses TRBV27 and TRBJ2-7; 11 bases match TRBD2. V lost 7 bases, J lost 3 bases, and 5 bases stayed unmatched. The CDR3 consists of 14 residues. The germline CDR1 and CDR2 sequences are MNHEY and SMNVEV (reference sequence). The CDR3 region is CASTPGLAVYEQYF. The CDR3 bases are TGTGCCAGCACCCCGGGACTAGCGGTCTACGAGCAGTACTTC.

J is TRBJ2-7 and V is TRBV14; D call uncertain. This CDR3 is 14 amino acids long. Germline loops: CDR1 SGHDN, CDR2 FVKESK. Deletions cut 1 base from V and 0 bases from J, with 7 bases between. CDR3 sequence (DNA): TGTGCCAGCAGCCAAGTGGGCCACTCCTACGAGCAGTACTTC. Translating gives CASSQVGHSYEQYF.